These T cell receptor beta chains were read from a single sample in a study of blood T cell repertoires in COVID-19. Clones were read by immunoSEQ multiplex PCR, and TCRdb kept only the in-frame ones, dropping some. The repertoire holds fewer than 300,000 clones, with over 70% as singletons. The source material was peripheral blood. The source is a woman older than 75 with acute or convalescent COVID-19. The CDR3 runs from the conserved cysteine through the conserved F or W. A D gene is named only where the DNA matches it firmly. Not every row has a clone size; where given, it reads once, few, many or a size class.

>TRBV7-2|TRBD1|TRBJ1-5|-
CASSTGQHNQPQHF
TGTGCCAGCAGCACGGGACAGCACAATCAGCCCCAGCATTTT
>TRBV6-6|-|TRBJ2-7|-
CASSTGRYEQYF
TGTGCCAGCAGCACGGGTCGCTACGAGCAGTACTTC
>TRBV7-2|TRBD1|TRBJ2-3|-
CASSLRQGTDTQYF
TGTGCCAGCAGCCTTCGACAGGGGACAGATACGCAGTATTTT
>TRBV5-1|TRBD2|TRBJ2-1|few
CASSLTGERESEQFF
TGCGCCAGCAGCTTAACGGGGGAGCGGGAGAGTGAGCAGTTCTTC
>TRBV2|-|TRBJ2-3|few
CASSVMYTQYF
TGTGCCAGCAGTGTCATGTATACGCAGTATTTT
>TRBV6-4|TRBD1|TRBJ2-3|-
CASSLGGYTSDTQYF
TGTGCCAGCAGTTTAGGGGGCTATACTTCAGATACGCAGTATTTT
>TRBV3-1/TRBV3-2|TRBD2|TRBJ2-7|-
CASSHPGLAGPEQYF
TGTGCCAGCAGCCACCCGGGACTAGCGGGTCCCGAGCAGTACTTC
>TRBV7-9|TRBD2|TRBJ2-7|-
CASSLILSGTSGRKDEQYF
TGTGCCAGCAGCTTGATACTATCCGGGACTAGCGGGAGGAAGGACGAGCAGTACTTC
>TRBV13|TRBD2|TRBJ2-3|-
CASSRYAANSGGARDTQYF
TGTGCCAGCAGCAGATACGCCGCAAATAGCGGGGGGGCCAGAGATACGCAGTATTTT
>TRBV19|-|TRBJ2-3|-
CASSITRDTQYF
TGTGCCAGTAGCATTACTAGGGATACGCAGTATTTT
>TRBV12-3/TRBV12-4|-|TRBJ1-2|-
CASSLRGGEGYTF
TGTGCCAGCAGTTTACGCGGGGGGGAAGGCTACACCTTC
>TRBV12-3/TRBV12-4|-|TRBJ2-7|-
CASSSPGAYEQYF
TGTGCCAGCTCCAGTCCCGGAGCCTACGAGCAGTACTTC